This note documents a single T cell receptor (beta chain) sequence. Its antigen is currently unknown. The treatment is: oral pan-JAK inhibitor, 5-10 mg twice daily. This entry belongs to a study of CD8+ T cells in alopecia areata. Study-wide findings and caveats: Tofacitinib significantly reduced both scalp clonality and expanded CD8+ clones among the top 100. Only a single nonresponder existed, so baseline CD8+ expansion links stay unclear.

Sequencing templates came from extracted RNA that was reverse transcribed into cDNA. Using immunoSEQ multiplex PCR, the repertoire was profiled, and TCRdb retains in-frame clones only, with some absent. The table lists under 150,000 clones, around 60% of them singletons, with around 5.7% in the top ten. The receptor was isolated from a human donor with alopecia areata. The source material was CD4+ T cells sorted from blood, sampled at week 4, from a patient treated with tofacitinib.

The CDR3 DNA follows: TGTGCCTGGAGTGTACGTGGGGCCTACCAAGAGACCCAGTACTTC. Its protein is CAWSVRGAYQETQYF. J is TRBJ2-5 and V is TRBV30, with D perhaps matching TRBD1 (5 bases). This CDR3 has 15 amino acids. The ends were cut back, 0 bases at V and 0 bases at J, with 11 bases in the middle. The germline V gene encodes CDR1 GTSNPN and CDR2 SVGIG (reference sequence).